These T cell receptor beta chains were read from a single sample in a study of blood T cell repertoires in COVID-19. Assay used: immunoSEQ multiplex PCR; TCRdb lists only in-frame clones, some missing. The table has 140,000 or so clones, over 70% seen once. Sequencing used peripheral blood. Source of these receptors: a woman aged 60-75 years with acute or convalescent COVID-19. CDR3s include the opening cysteine and the closing phenylalanine or tryptophan. A D gene is named only where the DNA matches it firmly. Where a row states a size, it is once, few, many or the class of an expanded clone; other rows omit it.

TRBJ2-7 | TRBV6-5 | TRBD2 | NA | CASTPSGRVSEQYF | TGTGCCAGCACTCCTAGCGGGAGAGTTTCAGAGCAGTACTTC
TRBJ2-1 | TRBV5-1 | TRBD2 | NA | CASSLGTSGRVFVNNEQFF | TGCGCCAGCAGCTTGGGTACTAGCGGGAGGGTTTTTGTCAACAATGAGCAGTTCTTC
TRBJ2-5 | TRBV20-1 | TRBD2 | NA | CSASGGLAGWGETQYF | TGCAGTGCTAGTGGTGGACTAGCGGGATGGGGGGAGACCCAGTACTTC
TRBJ2-1 | TRBV5-6 | NA | NA | CASSLRVNEQFF | TGTGCCAGCAGCTTACGGGTCAATGAGCAGTTCTTC
TRBJ2-1 | TRBV3-1/TRBV3-2 | TRBD2 | many | CASSQDKVKVASGNEQFF | TGTGCCAGCAGCCAAGATAAGGTTAAAGTGGCTAGCGGCAATGAGCAGTTCTTC
TRBJ2-2 | TRBV14 | TRBD2 | NA | CASSQDVLAGTRTGELFF | TGTGCCAGCAGCCAAGACGTTCTAGCGGGAACGAGAACCGGGGAGCTGTTTTTT
TRBJ2-7 | TRBV3-1/TRBV3-2 | TRBD2 | NA | CASSQDKASGYSYEQYF | TGTGCCAGCAGCCAAGATAAGGCTAGCGGGTACTCCTACGAGCAGTACTTC
TRBJ1-1 | TRBV4-2 | TRBD1 | few | CASSQLDRGLPEAFF | TGTGCCAGCAGCCAACTCGACAGGGGGCTTCCCGAAGCTTTCTTT
TRBJ1-4 | TRBV18 | NA | NA | CASSPLQGFEKLFF | TGTGCCAGCTCACCTTTACAGGGCTTTGAAAAACTGTTTTTT
TRBJ1-3 | TRBV28 | TRBD1 | NA | CASSGRGDRDSGNTIYF | TGTGCCAGCAGTGGCCGAGGGGACAGGGACTCTGGAAACACCATATATTTT
TRBJ2-1 | TRBV19 | TRBD2 | NA | CASSPRLAGSYNEQFF | TGTGCCAGTAGTCCACGACTAGCGGGCTCCTACAATGAGCAGTTCTTC
TRBJ1-2 | TRBV5-4 | TRBD1 | NA | CASSYGQGNYGYTF | TGTGCCAGCAGTTACGGACAGGGGAACTATGGCTACACCTTC
TRBJ1-3 | TRBV19 | NA | NA | CASSFSGNTIYF | TGTGCCAGTTCCTTCTCTGGAAACACCATATATTTT
TRBJ1-3 | TRBV5-4 | NA | NA | CASSLGWGAGNTIYF | TGTGCCAGCAGCTTGGGGTGGGGAGCTGGAAACACCATATATTTT
TRBJ1-6 | TRBV7-2 | NA | NA | CASSFPGVSPLHF | TGTGCCAGCAGCTTCCCAGGGGTCTCACCCCTCCACTTT
TRBJ1-6 | TRBV4-1 | NA | NA | CASSQPGGGSYNSPLHF | TGCGCCAGCAGCCAGCCGGGGGGAGGCTCCTATAATTCACCCCTCCACTTT
TRBJ2-1 | TRBV18 | NA | once | CASSPPTRRNEQFF | TGTGCCAGCTCACCACCGACTAGGCGCAATGAGCAGTTCTTC
TRBJ2-1 | TRBV19 | TRBD2 | NA | CASSIGGTSGRNRFF | TGTGCCAGTAGTATTGGCGGGACTAGCGGGAGAAATCGGTTCTTC
TRBJ2-1 | TRBV5-1 | TRBD2 | NA | CASGGWSGRASYNEQFF | TGCGCCAGCGGAGGGTGGAGCGGGAGGGCCTCCTACAATGAGCAGTTCTTC
TRBJ2-7 | TRBV28 | NA | NA | CASSAGDYEQYF | TGTGCCAGCAGTGCCGGGGACTACGAGCAGTACTTC
TRBJ2-2 | TRBV18 | NA | NA | CASSPLPGLNTGELFF | TGTGCCAGCTCACCTTTACCAGGGCTGAACACCGGGGAGCTGTTTTTT
TRBJ1-2 | TRBV11-2 | TRBD1 | NA | CASSYGTGAYGYTF | TGTGCCAGCAGCTACGGGACAGGGGCATATGGCTACACCTTC
TRBJ2-1 | TRBV6-5 | NA | few | CASSYGGEQFF | TGTGCCAGCAGTTACGGAGGAGAGCAGTTCTTC
TRBJ1-1 | TRBV12-3/TRBV12-4 | NA | NA | CASRRQTAAEAFF | TGTGCCAGCAGGCGCCAGACAGCTGCTGAAGCTTTCTTT
TRBJ1-1 | TRBV5-1 | NA | NA | CASSLSGAYGGTEAFF | TGCGCCAGCAGCTTGAGTGGGGCGTACGGGGGGACTGAAGCTTTCTTT
TRBJ2-7 | TRBV4-2 | TRBD2 | once | CASSQGLAGAYEQYF | TGTGCCAGCAGCCAAGGGCTAGCGGGAGCGTACGAGCAGTACTTC
TRBJ1-1 | TRBV18 | TRBD1 | NA | CASSPGQANTEAFF | TGTGCCAGCTCTCCGGGACAGGCAAACACTGAAGCTTTCTTT
TRBJ2-7 | TRBV6-2/TRBV6-3 | TRBD1 | NA | CASSTARDRGMEEQYF | TGTGCCAGCAGTACGGCCCGGGACAGGGGAATGGAAGAGCAGTACTTC
TRBJ2-3 | TRBV12-3/TRBV12-4 | NA | few | CASRRPPAAQYF | TGTGCCAGCAGACGACCGCCCGCGGCGCAGTATTTT
TRBJ1-2 | TRBV12-3/TRBV12-4 | NA | once | CASSLVLRDGYTF | TGTGCCAGCAGTTTAGTCCTCCGCGATGGCTACACCTTC
TRBJ1-1 | TRBV18 | TRBD1 | NA | CASSLTTGVETMNTEAFF | TGTGCCAGCTCACTAACGACAGGGGTGGAAACCATGAACACTGAAGCTTTCTTT
TRBJ2-1 | TRBV28 | TRBD2 | NA | CASRKKAGLAGVREQFF | TGTGCCAGCAGAAAAAAGGCCGGACTAGCGGGAGTGCGTGAGCAGTTCTTC
TRBJ2-3 | TRBV9 | TRBD2 | NA | CASRAGADTQYF | TGTGCCAGCAGGGCGGGGGCAGATACGCAGTATTTT
TRBJ2-5 | TRBV5-4 | NA | NA | CASSLGGLRDQYF | TGTGCCAGCAGCTTAGGAGGGCTAAGGGACCAGTACTTC
TRBJ2-5 | TRBV6-6 | TRBD2 | NA | CASSQGTSGRTTILLPETQYF | TGTGCCAGCAGTCAGGGGACTAGCGGGAGGACTACAATCCTCCTCCCAGAGACCCAGTACTTC
TRBJ1-2 | TRBV11-2 | TRBD1 | NA | CASSQQGSGYTF | TGTGCCAGCAGTCAACAGGGGAGCGGCTACACCTTC
TRBJ2-7 | TRBV28 | NA | few | CASARVPFYEQYF | TGTGCCAGCGCCCGGGTCCCGTTCTACGAGCAGTACTTC
TRBJ2-7 | TRBV9 | TRBD2 | NA | CASSPRTSGRSYEQYF | TGTGCCAGCAGCCCGCGGACTAGCGGGAGATCCTACGAGCAGTACTTC
TRBJ2-7 | TRBV28 | NA | NA | CASNELGPAVEQYF | TGTGCCAGCAACGAACTAGGACCCGCCGTAGAGCAGTACTTC
TRBJ1-5 | TRBV27 | TRBD1 | NA | CASSSPRDRDQPQHF | TGTGCCAGCAGTTCTCCTCGGGACAGAGATCAGCCCCAGCATTTT
TRBJ1-1 | TRBV24-1 | TRBD1 | NA | CATSAGQGNTEAFF | TGTGCCACCAGTGCGGGACAGGGGAACACTGAAGCTTTCTTT
TRBJ1-4 | TRBV27 | NA | NA | CASSITGAMGGEKLFF | TGTGCCAGCAGTATCACCGGAGCGATGGGAGGGGAAAAACTGTTTTTT
TRBJ2-1 | TRBV28 | TRBD1 | once | CASSLGQGRNTYNEQFF | TGTGCCAGCAGTCTGGGACAGGGGCGAAATACCTACAATGAGCAGTTCTTC
TRBJ1-1 | TRBV5-6 | NA | NA | CASSLVYGVTEAFF | TGTGCCAGCAGCTTGGTTTACGGGGTCACTGAAGCTTTCTTT
TRBJ2-3 | TRBV18 | NA | NA | CASSRRDLRLAADTQYF | TGTGCCAGCTCACGGCGTGATCTAAGGCTAGCAGCAGATACGCAGTATTTT
TRBJ2-7 | TRBV6-5 | TRBD2 | NA | CASSHRLAGDHEQYF | TGTGCCAGCAGTCACCGACTAGCGGGAGACCACGAGCAGTACTTC
TRBJ2-4 | TRBV30 | NA | NA | CAWSYWVAGPKNIQYF | TGTGCCTGGAGTTACTGGGTCGCGGGACCCAAAAACATTCAGTACTTC
TRBJ2-5 | TRBV5-1 | TRBD1 | NA | CASSRGQVGETQYF | TGCGCCAGCAGCCGGGGACAGGTTGGCGAGACCCAGTACTTC